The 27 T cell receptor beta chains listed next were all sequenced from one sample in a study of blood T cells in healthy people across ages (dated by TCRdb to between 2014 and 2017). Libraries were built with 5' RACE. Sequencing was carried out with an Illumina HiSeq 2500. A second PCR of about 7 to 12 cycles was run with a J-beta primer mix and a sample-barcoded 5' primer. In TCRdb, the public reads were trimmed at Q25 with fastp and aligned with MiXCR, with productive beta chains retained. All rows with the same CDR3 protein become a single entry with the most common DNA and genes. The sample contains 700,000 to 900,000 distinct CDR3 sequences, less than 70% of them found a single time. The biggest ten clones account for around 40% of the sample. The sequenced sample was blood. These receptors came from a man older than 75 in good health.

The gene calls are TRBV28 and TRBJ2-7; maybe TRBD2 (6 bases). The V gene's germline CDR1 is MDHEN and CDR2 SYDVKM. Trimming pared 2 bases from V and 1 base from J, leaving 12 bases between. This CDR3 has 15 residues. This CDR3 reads CASSLVGGDSYEQYF. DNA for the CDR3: TGTGCCAGCAGTTTAGTAGGCGGGGATTCCTACGAGCAGTACTTC.

CDR3 amino acids: CASSLGGRAGSYEQYF. The CDR3, as DNA: TGTGCCAGCAGCTTAGGGGGGCGAGCGGGCTCCTACGAGCAGTACTTC. This chain connects TRBV7-2 to TRBJ2-7; D is perhaps TRBD1 or TRBD2 (6 bases each). The CDR3 is made up of 16 amino acids. Per germline, CDR1 SGHTA and CDR2 FQGNSA. The V and J ends lost 1 base and 0 bases respectively, with 13 bases between them.

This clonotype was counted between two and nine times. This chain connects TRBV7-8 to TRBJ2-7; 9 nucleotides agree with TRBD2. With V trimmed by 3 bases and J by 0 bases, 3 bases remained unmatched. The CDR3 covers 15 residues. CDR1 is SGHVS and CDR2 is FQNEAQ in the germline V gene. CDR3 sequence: CASSFPSGDSYEQYF. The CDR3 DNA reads TGTGCCAGCAGCTTCCCTAGCGGGGACTCCTACGAGCAGTACTTC.

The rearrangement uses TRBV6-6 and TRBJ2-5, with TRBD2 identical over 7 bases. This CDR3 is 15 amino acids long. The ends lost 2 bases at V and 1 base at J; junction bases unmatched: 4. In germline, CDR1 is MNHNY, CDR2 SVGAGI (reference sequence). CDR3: CASSYPPGGQETQYF. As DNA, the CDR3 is TGTGCCAGCAGTTACCCTCCGGGGGGCCAAGAGACCCAGTACTTC.

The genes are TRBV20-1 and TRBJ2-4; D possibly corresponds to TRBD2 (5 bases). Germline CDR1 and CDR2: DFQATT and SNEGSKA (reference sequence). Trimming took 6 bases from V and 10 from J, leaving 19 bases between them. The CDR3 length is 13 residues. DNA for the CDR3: TGCAGTGCACAAGACGGAGGTAAAGGGATTCAGTACTTC. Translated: CSAQDGGKGIQYF.

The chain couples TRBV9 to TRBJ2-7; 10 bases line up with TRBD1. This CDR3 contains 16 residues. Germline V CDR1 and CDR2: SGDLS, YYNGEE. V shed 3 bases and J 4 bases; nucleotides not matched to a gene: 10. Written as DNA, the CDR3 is TGTGCCAGCAGCGCGCCCTTGGGACAGGGGAAGTACGAGCAGTACTTC. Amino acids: CASSAPLGQGKYEQYF.

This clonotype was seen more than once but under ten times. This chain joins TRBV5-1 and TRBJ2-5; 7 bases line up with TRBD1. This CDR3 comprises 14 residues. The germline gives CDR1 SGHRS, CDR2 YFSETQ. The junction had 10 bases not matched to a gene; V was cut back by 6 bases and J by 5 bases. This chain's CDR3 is CASTTRTGAETQYF. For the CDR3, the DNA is TGCGCCAGCACCACCCGGACAGGAGCGGAGACCCAGTACTTC. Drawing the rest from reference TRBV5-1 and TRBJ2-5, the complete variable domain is KAGVTQTPRYLIKTRGQQVTLSCSPISGHRSVSWYQQTPGQGLQFLFEYFSETQRNKGNFPGRFSGRQFSNSRSEMNVSTLELGDSALYLCASTTRTGAETQYFGPGTRLLVL.

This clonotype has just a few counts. CDR3 nucleotides: TGCAGCGTTGAGGACTCCAGCTCCTACAATGAGCAGTTCTTC. Protein sequence: CSVEDSSSYNEQFF. The rearrangement joins TRBV29-1 to TRBJ2-1; TRBD2 is a possible D gene (5 bases). V lost 3 bases and J 0 bases, leaving 9 bases between the germline ends. Looked up from germline, CDR1 is SQVTM and CDR2 is ANQGSEA. This CDR3 contains 14 residues.

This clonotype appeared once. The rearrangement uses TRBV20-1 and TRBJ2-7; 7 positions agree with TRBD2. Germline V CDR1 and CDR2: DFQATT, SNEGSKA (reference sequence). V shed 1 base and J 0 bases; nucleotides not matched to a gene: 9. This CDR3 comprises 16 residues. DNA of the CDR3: TGCAGTGCTAGAGGGGACGAGCGGGGCCTCTCCTACGAGCAGTACTTC. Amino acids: CSARGDERGLSYEQYF.

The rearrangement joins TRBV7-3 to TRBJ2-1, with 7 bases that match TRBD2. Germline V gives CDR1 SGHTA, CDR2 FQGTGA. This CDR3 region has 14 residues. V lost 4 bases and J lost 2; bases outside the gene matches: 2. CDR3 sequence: CASSSSGAYNEQFF. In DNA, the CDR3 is TGTGCCAGCAGCTCCAGCGGGGCCTACAATGAGCAGTTCTTC.

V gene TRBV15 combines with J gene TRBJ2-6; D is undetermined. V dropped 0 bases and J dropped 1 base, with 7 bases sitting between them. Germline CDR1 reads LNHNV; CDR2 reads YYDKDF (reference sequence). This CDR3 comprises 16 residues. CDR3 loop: CATSRDSGSGANVLTF. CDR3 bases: TGTGCCACCAGCAGAGATTCCGGGTCTGGGGCCAACGTCCTGACTTTC.

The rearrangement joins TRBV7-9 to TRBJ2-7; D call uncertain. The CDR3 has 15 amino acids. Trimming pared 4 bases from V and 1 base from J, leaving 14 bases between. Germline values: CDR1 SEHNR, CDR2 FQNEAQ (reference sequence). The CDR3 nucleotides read TGTGCCAGCAGCTCTTCCAGCCGAAGGTCCTACGAGCAGTACTTC. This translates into CASSSSSRRSYEQYF.

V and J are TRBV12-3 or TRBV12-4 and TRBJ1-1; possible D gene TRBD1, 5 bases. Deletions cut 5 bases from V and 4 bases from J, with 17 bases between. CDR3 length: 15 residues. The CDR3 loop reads CASSRDSRGSTEAFF. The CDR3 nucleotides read TGTGCCAGCAGTCGCGATTCGCGGGGGAGCACTGAAGCTTTCTTT.

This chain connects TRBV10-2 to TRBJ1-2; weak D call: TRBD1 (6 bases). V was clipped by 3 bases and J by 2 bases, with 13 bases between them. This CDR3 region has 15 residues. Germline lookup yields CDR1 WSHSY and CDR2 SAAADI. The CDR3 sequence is CASSEQGRRNYGYTF. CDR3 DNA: TGCGCCAGCAGTGAACAGGGCCGACGCAACTATGGCTACACCTTC.

Here the CDR3 reads CASSQSTAVSNQPQHF. The CDR3 DNA follows: TGCGCCAGCAGCCAATCGACGGCGGTTAGCAATCAGCCCCAGCATTTT. V usage is TRBV4-1 and J usage is TRBJ1-5; no clear D. The germline V gene encodes CDR1 MGHRA and CDR2 YSYEKL. The CDR3 is made up of 16 amino acids. V was clipped by 2 bases and J by 0 bases, with 11 bases between them.

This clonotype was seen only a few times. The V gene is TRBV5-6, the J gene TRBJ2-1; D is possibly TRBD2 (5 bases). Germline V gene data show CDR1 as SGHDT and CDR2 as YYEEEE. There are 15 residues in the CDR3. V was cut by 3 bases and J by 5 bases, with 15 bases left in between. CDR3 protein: CASSSRRTVNNEQFF. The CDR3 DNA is TGTGCCAGCAGCTCCAGAAGGACTGTCAACAATGAGCAGTTCTTC.

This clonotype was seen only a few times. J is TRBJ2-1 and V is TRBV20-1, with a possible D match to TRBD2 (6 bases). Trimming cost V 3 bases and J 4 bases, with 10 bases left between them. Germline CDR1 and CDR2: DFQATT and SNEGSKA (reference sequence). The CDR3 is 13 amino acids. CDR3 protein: CSASRDLYNEQFF. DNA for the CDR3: TGCAGTGCTAGCCGGGACTTATACAATGAGCAGTTCTTC.

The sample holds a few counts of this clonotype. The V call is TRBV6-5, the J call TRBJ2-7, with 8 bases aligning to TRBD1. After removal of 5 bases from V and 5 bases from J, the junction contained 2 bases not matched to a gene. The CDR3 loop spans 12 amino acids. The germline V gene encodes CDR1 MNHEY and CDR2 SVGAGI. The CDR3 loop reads CASSQQGDEQYF. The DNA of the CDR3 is TGTGCCAGCAGTCAACAGGGGGACGAGCAGTACTTC.

The DNA for the CDR3 is TGTGCCACCCGGACAGGGACGGGTTGGGAGCAGTACTTC. This encodes CATRTGTGWEQYF. This rearrangement joins TRBV12-3 or TRBV12-4 to TRBJ2-4, with 8 bases fitting TRBD1. The CDR3 consists of 13 residues. J was trimmed by 13 bases and V by 10 bases; bases with no gene match: 15.

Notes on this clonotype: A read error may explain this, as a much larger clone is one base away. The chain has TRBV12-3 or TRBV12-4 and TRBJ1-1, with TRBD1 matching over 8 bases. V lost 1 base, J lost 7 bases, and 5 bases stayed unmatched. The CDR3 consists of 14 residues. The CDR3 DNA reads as TGTGCCAGCAGTTTAGGGCAGGGGGCAAATGAAGCTTTCTTT. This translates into CASSLGQGANEAFF.

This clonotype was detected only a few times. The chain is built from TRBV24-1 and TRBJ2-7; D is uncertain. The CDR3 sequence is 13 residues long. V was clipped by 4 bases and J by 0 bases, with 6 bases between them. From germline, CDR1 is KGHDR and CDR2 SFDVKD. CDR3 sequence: CATSEPASYEQYF. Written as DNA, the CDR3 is TGTGCCACCAGTGAACCCGCCTCCTACGAGCAGTACTTC.

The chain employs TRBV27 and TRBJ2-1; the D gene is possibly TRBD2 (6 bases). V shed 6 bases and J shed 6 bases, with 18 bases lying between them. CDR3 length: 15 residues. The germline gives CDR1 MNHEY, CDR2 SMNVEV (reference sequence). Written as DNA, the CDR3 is TGTGCCAGCAGCTACGGGGGAGATGGTCGCAATGAGCAGTTCTTC. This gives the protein CASSYGGDGRNEQFF.

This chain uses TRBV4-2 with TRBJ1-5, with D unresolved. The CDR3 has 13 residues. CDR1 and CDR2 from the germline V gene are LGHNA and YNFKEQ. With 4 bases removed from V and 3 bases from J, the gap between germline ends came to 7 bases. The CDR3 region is CASSPFNNQPQHF. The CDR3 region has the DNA TGTGCCAGCAGCCCGTTTAACAATCAGCCCCAGCATTTT.

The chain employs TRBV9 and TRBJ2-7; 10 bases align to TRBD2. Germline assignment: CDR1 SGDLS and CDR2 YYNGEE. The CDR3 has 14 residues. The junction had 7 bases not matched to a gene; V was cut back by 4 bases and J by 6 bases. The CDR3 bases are TGTGCCAGCAGCACAACCGGGACTAGCGTCGAGCAGTACTTC. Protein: CASSTTGTSVEQYF.

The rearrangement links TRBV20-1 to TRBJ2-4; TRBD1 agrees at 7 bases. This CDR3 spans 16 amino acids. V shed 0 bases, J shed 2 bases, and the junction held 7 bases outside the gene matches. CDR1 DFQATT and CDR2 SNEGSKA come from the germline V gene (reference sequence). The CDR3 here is CSARDSQGVPKNIQYF. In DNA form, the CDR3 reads TGCAGTGCTAGAGATTCCCAGGGGGTGCCCAAAAACATTCAGTACTTC.

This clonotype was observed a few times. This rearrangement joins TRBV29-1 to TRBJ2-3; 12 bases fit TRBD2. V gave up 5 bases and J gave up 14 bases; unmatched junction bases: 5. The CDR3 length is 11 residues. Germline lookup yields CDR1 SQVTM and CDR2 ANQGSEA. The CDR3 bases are TGCAGCGTTCTCACTAGCGGGAGGCCGTATTTT. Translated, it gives CSVLTSGRPYF.

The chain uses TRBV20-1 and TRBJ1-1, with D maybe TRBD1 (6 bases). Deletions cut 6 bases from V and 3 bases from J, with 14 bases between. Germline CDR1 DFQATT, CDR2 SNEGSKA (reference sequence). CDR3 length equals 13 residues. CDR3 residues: CSATTGRDTEAFF. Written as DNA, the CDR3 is TGCAGTGCCACAACAGGGAGAGACACTGAAGCTTTCTTT.